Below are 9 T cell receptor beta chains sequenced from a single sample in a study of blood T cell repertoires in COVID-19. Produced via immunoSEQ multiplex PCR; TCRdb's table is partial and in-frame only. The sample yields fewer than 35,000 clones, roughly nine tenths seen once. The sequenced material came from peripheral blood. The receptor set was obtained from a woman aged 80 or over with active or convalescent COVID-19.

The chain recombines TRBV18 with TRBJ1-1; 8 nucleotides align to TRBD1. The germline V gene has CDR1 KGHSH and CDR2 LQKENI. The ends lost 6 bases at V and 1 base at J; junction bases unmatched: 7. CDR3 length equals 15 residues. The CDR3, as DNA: TGTGCCAGCTCGCCAGACAGGGGTCAGAACACTGAAGCTTTCTTT. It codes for CASSPDRGQNTEAFF.

CDR3 sequence (DNA): TGTGCCAGCAGCTTGACAGGGGACAGACTTAATGAAAAACTGTTTTTT. This translates into CASSLTGDRLNEKLFF. V usage is TRBV5-6 and J usage is TRBJ1-4; 7 nucleotides match TRBD1. The CDR3 loop spans 16 amino acids. Germline values: CDR1 SGHDT, CDR2 YYEEEE. With V trimmed by 1 base and J by 4 bases, 7 bases remained unmatched.

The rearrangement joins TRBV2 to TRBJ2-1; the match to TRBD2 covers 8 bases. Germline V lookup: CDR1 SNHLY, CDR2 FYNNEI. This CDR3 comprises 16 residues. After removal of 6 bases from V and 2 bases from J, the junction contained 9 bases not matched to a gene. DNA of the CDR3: TGTGCCAGCAGCCCAATTCGCGGGGGGACCTACAATGAGCAGTTCTTC. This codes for CASSPIRGGTYNEQFF.

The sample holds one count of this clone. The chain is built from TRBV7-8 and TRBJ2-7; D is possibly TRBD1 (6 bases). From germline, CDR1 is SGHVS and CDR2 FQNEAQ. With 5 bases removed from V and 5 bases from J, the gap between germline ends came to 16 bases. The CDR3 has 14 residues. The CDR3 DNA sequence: TGTGCCAGCAGCCGAGACAGGTTAAATAACGAGCAGTACTTC. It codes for CASSRDRLNNEQYF.

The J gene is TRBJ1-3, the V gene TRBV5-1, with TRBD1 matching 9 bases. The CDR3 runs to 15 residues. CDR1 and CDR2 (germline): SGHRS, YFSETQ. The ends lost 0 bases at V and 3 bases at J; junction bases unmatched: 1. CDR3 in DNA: TGCGCCAGCAGCTTGGGGGACAGGGTTGGAAACACCATATATTTT. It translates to CASSLGDRVGNTIYF.

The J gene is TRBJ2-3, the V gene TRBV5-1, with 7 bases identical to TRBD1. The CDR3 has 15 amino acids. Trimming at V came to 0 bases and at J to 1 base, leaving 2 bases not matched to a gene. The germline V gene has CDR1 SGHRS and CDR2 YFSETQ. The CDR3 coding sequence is TGCGCCAGCAGCTTGGACAGGGGTGGCACAGATACGCAGTATTTT. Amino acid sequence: CASSLDRGGTDTQYF.

The CDR3 nucleotides are TGTGCCAGCAGCGTAGGGGGTAGCGGGGGCAACGAGCAGTACTTC. It codes for CASSVGGSGGNEQYF. The chain combines TRBV9 with TRBJ2-7; 9 bases are shared with TRBD2. With 0 bases clipped from V and 5 bases from J, the junction kept 6 bases outside the gene matches. The CDR3 extends over 15 amino acids. Germline V gene data show CDR1 as SGDLS and CDR2 as YYNGEE.

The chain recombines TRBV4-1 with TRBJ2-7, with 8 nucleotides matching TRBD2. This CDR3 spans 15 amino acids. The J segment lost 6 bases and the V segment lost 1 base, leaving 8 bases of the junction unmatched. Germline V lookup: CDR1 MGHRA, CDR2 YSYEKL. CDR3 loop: CASSQVGGSGAEQYF. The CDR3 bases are TGCGCCAGCAGCCAAGTAGGGGGTAGCGGGGCCGAGCAGTACTTC.

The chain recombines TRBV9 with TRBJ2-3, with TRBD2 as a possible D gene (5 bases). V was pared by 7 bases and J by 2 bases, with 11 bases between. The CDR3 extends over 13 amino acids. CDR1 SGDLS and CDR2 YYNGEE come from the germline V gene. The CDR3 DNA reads TGTGCCAGCGGGAGCGGCTCCACAGATACGCAGTATTTT. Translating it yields CASGSGSTDTQYF.